Each of the 20 T cell receptor beta chains below was sequenced from the same sample in a study of a mutant IDH1 vaccine in newly diagnosed glioma. Sequencing was performed with immunoSEQ multiplex PCR; in TCRdb, only in-frame clones are kept and a portion is missing. The data hold around 78,000 clones, with 75% to 95% observed a single time. Described time point: week 5, during vaccination. Doses comprised 300 ug of mutant IDH1 20-mer peptide each, plus topical imiquimod. The antigens for these receptors are not known. Sequencing used PBMCs, obtained from a glioma patient whose treatment included an IDH1 peptide vaccine. The receptors originated from a woman in her forties or fifties with glioma.

This chain connects TRBV5-4 to TRBJ2-5; 8 nucleotides line up with TRBD2. Per the germline V gene, CDR1 is SGHNT and CDR2 is YYREEE (reference sequence). Losses at the gene ends were 8 bases for V and 2 bases for J; bases not matched to a gene: 8. The CDR3 is 14 amino acids. The CDR3 reads CASQRSGVQETQYF. The CDR3 region has the DNA TGTGCCAGTCAACGTAGCGGGGTACAAGAGACCCAGTACTTC. The variable domain in full, completed from reference TRBV5-4 and TRBJ2-5, reads ETGVTQSPTHLIKTRGQQVTLRCSSQSGHNTVSWYQQALGQGPQFIFQYYREEENGRGNFPPRFSGLQFPNYSSELNVNALELDDSALYLCASQRSGVQETQYFGPGTRLLVL.

The chain uses TRBV10-3 and TRBJ1-1; D call uncertain. Per germline, CDR1 ENHRY and CDR2 SYGVKD. The CDR3 loop spans 11 amino acids. The V gene lost 10 bases and the J gene lost 4 bases, with 10 bases spanning the gap. CDR3 in amino acids: CATADVTEAFF. The CDR3 nucleotides are TGTGCCACGGCAGATGTCACTGAAGCTTTCTTT.

The rearrangement uses TRBV10-3 and TRBJ2-2, with D maybe TRBD2 (5 bases). Germline values: CDR1 ENHRY, CDR2 SYGVKD. This CDR3 contains 16 residues. The V gene lost 2 bases and the J gene lost 6 bases, with 16 bases spanning the gap. CDR3 region: CAISEKPVRGPGELFF. As DNA, the CDR3 is TGTGCCATCAGTGAGAAGCCGGTGAGAGGGCCCGGGGAGCTGTTTTTT.

There are a few counts of this clone. The gene calls are TRBV15 and TRBJ1-5; perhaps TRBD1 as D (5 bases). The CDR3 extends over 14 amino acids. Deletions cut 0 bases from V and 7 bases from J, with 10 bases between. CDR1 LNHNV and CDR2 YYDKDF come from the germline V gene (reference sequence). CDR3 sequence reads: CATSRDQGGQPQHF. The CDR3 DNA is TGTGCCACCAGCAGAGATCAGGGTGGGCAGCCCCAGCATTTT.

This clone was seen a single time. The J gene is TRBJ2-7, the V gene TRBV7-9; tentatively, D is TRBD2 (6 bases). The V and J ends lost 0 bases and 2 bases respectively, with 8 bases between them. This CDR3 has 14 residues. Per germline, CDR1 SEHNR and CDR2 FQNEAQ (reference sequence). The CDR3 nucleotides read TGTGCCAGCAGCTTAGCTAGCGGTCCCTACGAGCAGTACTTC. This translates into CASSLASGPYEQYF.

The chain has TRBV19 and TRBJ1-1; 9 nucleotides agree with TRBD1. Germline values: CDR1 LNHDA, CDR2 SQIVND (reference sequence). CDR3 length: 15 residues. J gave up 1 base and V 5 bases, and 5 bases lay outside the gene matches. CDR3 DNA sequence: TGTGCCAGTAGTTCAATGACAGGGGGGAACACTGAAGCTTTCTTT. Its protein is CASSSMTGGNTEAFF.

This chain uses TRBV5-1 with TRBJ2-1, with D perhaps TRBD1 or TRBD2 (5 bases each). V lost 0 bases and J 0 bases, leaving 7 bases between the germline ends. Germline-derived CDR1 and CDR2 are SGHRS and YFSETQ. The CDR3 sequence is 15 residues long. The DNA of the CDR3 is TGCGCCAGCAGCTTGGGAGGGGTCTCCTACAATGAGCAGTTCTTC. Translating it yields CASSLGGVSYNEQFF.

The V gene is TRBV6-5, the J gene TRBJ1-4; a possible D gene is TRBD1 (5 bases). The length of the CDR3 is 14 residues. With 9 bases removed from V and 4 bases from J, the gap between germline ends came to 15 bases. Germline-derived CDR1 and CDR2 are MNHEY and SVGAGI. CDR3 region: CASRGTVGNEKLFF. In DNA form, the CDR3 reads TGTGCCAGTCGGGGGACGGTTGGTAATGAAAAACTGTTTTTT.

The genes are TRBV5-4 and TRBJ2-1; no clear D gene. The CDR3 covers 14 residues. V lost 0 bases and J 1 base, leaving 5 bases between the germline ends. CDR1 and CDR2 from the germline V gene are SGHNT and YYREEE (reference sequence). Written as DNA, the CDR3 is TGTGCCAGCAGCTTGGCCGGGTCCTACAATGAGCAGTTCTTC. Its protein product is CASSLAGSYNEQFF.

This chain links TRBV5-1 with TRBJ2-7; 10 nucleotides align to TRBD1. The CDR3 covers 16 residues. Germline V gene data show CDR1 as SGHRS and CDR2 as YFSETQ. Trimming removed 4 bases from V and 0 bases from J; junction bases left unmatched: 7. The CDR3 loop is CASSPGTGDSSYEQYF. The CDR3 DNA is TGCGCCAGCAGCCCGGGGACAGGGGATAGCTCCTACGAGCAGTACTTC.

The chain links TRBV27 to TRBJ1-2; 8 bases are a match to TRBD1. This CDR3 has 15 amino acids. Germline V gene lookup returns CDR1 MNHEY and CDR2 SMNVEV (reference sequence). V lost 4 bases, J lost 4 bases, and 8 bases stayed unmatched. CDR3 DNA: TGTGCCAGCAGTTGGGCCAGGGGGCGCGGCTATGGCTACACCTTC. Protein: CASSWARGRGYGYTF.

In its sample, this clone was seen once. The V gene is TRBV2, the J gene TRBJ2-3, with 9 bases aligning to TRBD2. The CDR3 loop spans 18 amino acids. The germline CDR1 and CDR2 sequences are SNHLY and FYNNEI. V lost 4 bases and J lost 2; bases outside the gene matches: 13. The CDR3 coding sequence is TGTGCCAGCAGTGCGTTGGCGGGAGGGCCGTGGCCCACAGATACGCAGTATTTT. As protein: CASSALAGGPWPTDTQYF.

V and J are TRBV11-2 and TRBJ2-1, with D possibly TRBD2 on 6 matching bases. The CDR3 totals 14 residues. The V gene's germline CDR1 is SGHAT and CDR2 FQNNGV. V was shortened by 1 base and J by 9 bases, with 13 bases between the two germline ends. The CDR3 DNA sequence: TGTGCCAGCAGCTTAGTCGCGGAGGGTACTGAGCAGTTCTTC. Translated: CASSLVAEGTEQFF.

The chain employs TRBV29-1 and TRBJ2-5; D is possibly TRBD1 or TRBD2 (5 bases each). The CDR3 contains 12 residues. Germline lookup yields CDR1 SQVTM and CDR2 ANQGSEA. V was pared by 7 bases and J by 3 bases, with 12 bases between. This CDR3 is CSATGTEETQYF. The CDR3 DNA is TGCAGCGCCACCGGGACCGAAGAGACCCAGTACTTC.

The chain has TRBV14 and TRBJ2-1; TRBD2 matches 10 bases. Germline CDR1 is SGHDN and CDR2 is FVKESK. This CDR3 has 20 residues. V lost 4 bases and J lost 1; bases outside the gene matches: 16. CDR3 coding DNA: TGTGCCAGCAGCCTAATCAGCGGGAGGGCCTTAGGTTTTTCCTACAATGAGCAGTTCTTC. Protein sequence: CASSLISGRALGFSYNEQFF.

The chain combines TRBV5-6 with TRBJ2-7, with 8 bases identical to TRBD2. The germline CDR1 and CDR2 sequences are SGHDT and YYEEEE. CDR3 length equals 13 residues. Losses at the gene ends were 0 bases for V and 5 bases for J; bases not matched to a gene: 1. The CDR3 nucleotides read TGTGCCAGCAGCTTGGCGGGGGGGAACGAGCAGTACTTC. Translating gives CASSLAGGNEQYF.

DNA of the CDR3: TGCAGCGTTGAGCCCCGGACAGGACCCTACGAGCAGTACTTC. Translated: CSVEPRTGPYEQYF. The chain employs TRBV29-1 and TRBJ2-7, with 7 bases that match TRBD1. Germline values: CDR1 SQVTM, CDR2 ANQGSEA. The CDR3 covers 14 residues. V shed 3 bases, J shed 2 bases, and the junction held 7 bases outside the gene matches.

The chain has TRBV2 and TRBJ2-7; D not resolved. The germline gives CDR1 SNHLY, CDR2 FYNNEI. This CDR3 region has 13 residues. V was shortened by 7 bases and J by 7 bases, with 17 bases between the two germline ends. This chain's CDR3 is CASTNFEAREQYF. The DNA of the CDR3 is TGTGCCAGCACCAACTTCGAGGCCCGGGAGCAGTACTTC.

This clone has a single count. The chain uses TRBV29-1 and TRBJ2-7; D remains ambiguous. V lost 7 bases, J lost 0 bases, and 13 bases lay in between. Germline CDR1 SQVTM, CDR2 ANQGSEA. The CDR3 length is 13 residues. The CDR3 protein is CSARDLSSYEQYF. CDR3 nucleotide sequence: TGCAGCGCCAGAGATCTAAGCTCCTACGAGCAGTACTTC.

This clone was detected a few times. The chain carries TRBV18 and TRBJ1-5; 7 positions agree with TRBD1. V lost 3 bases, J lost 0 bases, and 5 bases stayed unmatched. This CDR3 contains 16 residues. Looked up from germline, CDR1 is KGHSH and CDR2 is LQKENI. The CDR3 sequence: CASSPPGQNSNQPQHF. CDR3 DNA: TGTGCCAGCTCACCCCCGGGACAGAATAGCAATCAGCCCCAGCATTTT.